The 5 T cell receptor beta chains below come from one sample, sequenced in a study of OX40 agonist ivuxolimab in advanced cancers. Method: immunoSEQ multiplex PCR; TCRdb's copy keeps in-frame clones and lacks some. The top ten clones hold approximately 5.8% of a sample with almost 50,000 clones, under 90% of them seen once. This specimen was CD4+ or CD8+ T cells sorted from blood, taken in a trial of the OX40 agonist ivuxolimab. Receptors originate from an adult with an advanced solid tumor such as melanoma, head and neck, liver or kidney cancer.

Here the CDR3 reads CASSQSTGWGTTYYEQYF. CDR3 DNA: TGTGCCAGCAGCCAATCGACAGGGTGGGGAACAACCTACTACGAGCAGTACTTC. V gene TRBV14 combines with J gene TRBJ2-7; TRBD1 agrees at 7 bases. This CDR3 contains 18 residues. Germline assignment: CDR1 SGHDN and CDR2 FVKESK. Trimming took 2 bases from V and 3 from J; bases not matched to a gene: 16.

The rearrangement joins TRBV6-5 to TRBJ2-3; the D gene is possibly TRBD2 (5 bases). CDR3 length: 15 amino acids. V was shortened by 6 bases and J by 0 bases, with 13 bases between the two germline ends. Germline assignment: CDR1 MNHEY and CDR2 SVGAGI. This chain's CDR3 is CASSLLAQSTDTQYF. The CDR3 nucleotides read TGTGCCAGCAGCCTCCTAGCACAGAGCACAGATACGCAGTATTTT.

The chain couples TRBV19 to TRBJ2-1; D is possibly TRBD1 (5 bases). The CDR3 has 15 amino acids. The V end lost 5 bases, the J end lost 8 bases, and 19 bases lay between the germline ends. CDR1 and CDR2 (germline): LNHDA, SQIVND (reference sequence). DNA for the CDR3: TGTGCCAGTAGTCCCCCCCCGTGGGGCTCGGATGAGCAGTTCTTC. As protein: CASSPPPWGSDEQFF.

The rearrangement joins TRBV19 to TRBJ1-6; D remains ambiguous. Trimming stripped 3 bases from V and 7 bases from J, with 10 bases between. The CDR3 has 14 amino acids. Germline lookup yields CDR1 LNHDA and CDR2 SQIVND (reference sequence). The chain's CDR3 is CASSINTDNSPLHF. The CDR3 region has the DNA TGTGCCAGTAGTATTAACACAGACAATTCACCCCTCCACTTT. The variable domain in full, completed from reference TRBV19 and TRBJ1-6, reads DGGITQSPKYLFRKEGQNVTLSCEQNLNHDAMYWYRQDPGQGLRLIYYSQIVNDFQKGDIAEGYSVSREKKESFPLTVTSAQKNPTAFYLCASSINTDNSPLHFGNGTRLTVT.

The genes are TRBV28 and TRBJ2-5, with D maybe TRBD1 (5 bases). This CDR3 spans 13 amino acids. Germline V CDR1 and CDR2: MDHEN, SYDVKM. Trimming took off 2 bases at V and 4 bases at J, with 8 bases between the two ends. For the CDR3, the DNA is TGTGCCAGCAGTTTAACAGGTGGAGAGACCCAGTACTTC. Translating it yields CASSLTGGETQYF.